The clone carrying this TCR beta chain was detected a few times. Its antigen is not identified. The source of the sample is a study of T cell responses to AZD1222 COVID-19 vaccine. The study, taken as a whole, reports: There were mostly white British donors and more females than males, and clonal diversity was possibly underestimated.

Clones were sequenced by immunoSEQ multiplex PCR, and TCRdb holds only the in-frame ones, with some missing. The profile shows fewer than 100,000 clones, roughly nine tenths of them singletons. The sequences come from peripheral blood, collected 28 days after the second AZD1222 dose. This clonotype was sampled from an adult who received the AZD1222 COVID-19 vaccine.

CDR3: CASSRGHQGFDYGYTF. The CDR3 nucleotides read TGTGCCAGCAGCCGGGGCCATCAGGGGTTTGACTATGGCTACACCTTC. The rearrangement links TRBV3-1 (or the pseudogene TRBV3-2) to TRBJ1-2, with D possibly TRBD1 on 6 matching bases. There are 16 residues in the CDR3. CDR1 is LGHDT and CDR2 is YNNKEL in the germline V gene (reference sequence). Trimming took off 4 bases at V and 3 bases at J, with 18 bases between the two ends.